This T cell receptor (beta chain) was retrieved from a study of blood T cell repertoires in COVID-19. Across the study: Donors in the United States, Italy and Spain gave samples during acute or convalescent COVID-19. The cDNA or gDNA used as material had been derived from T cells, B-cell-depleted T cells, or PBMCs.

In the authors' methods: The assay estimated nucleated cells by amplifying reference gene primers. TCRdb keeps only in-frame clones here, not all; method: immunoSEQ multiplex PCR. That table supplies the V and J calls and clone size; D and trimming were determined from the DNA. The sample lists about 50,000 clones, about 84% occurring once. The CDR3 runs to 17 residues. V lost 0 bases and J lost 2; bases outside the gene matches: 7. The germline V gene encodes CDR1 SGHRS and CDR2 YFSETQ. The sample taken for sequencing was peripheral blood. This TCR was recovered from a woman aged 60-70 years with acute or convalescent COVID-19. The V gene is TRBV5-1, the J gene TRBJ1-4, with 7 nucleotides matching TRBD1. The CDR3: CASSLGLSGGTNEKLFF. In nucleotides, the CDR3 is TGCGCCAGCAGCTTGGGGTTGTCAGGGGGGACTAATGAAAAACTGTTTTTT.